Following are 10 T cell receptor beta chains from one sample sequenced in a study of blood T cell repertoires in COVID-19. Clones were read by immunoSEQ multiplex PCR, and TCRdb kept only the in-frame ones, dropping some. The sample carries about 210,000 clones, almost 85% recorded once. Sequencing was done on a sample of peripheral blood. The receptor set was obtained from a woman in her 70s with COVID-19, enrolled during active disease.

This clone was seen a single time. The chain has TRBV11-1 and TRBJ2-2, with D maybe TRBD2 (5 bases). Germline V gene sequence: CDR1 SGHAT, CDR2 FQDESV (reference sequence). This CDR3 region has 14 residues. V was cut by 6 bases and J by 8 bases, with 16 bases left in between. The CDR3 DNA follows: TGTGCCAGCAGTCATGGGCTCTCGGGAGGGGAGCTGTTTTTT. It specifies CASSHGLSGGELFF. Combining the CDR3 with reference TRBV11-1 and TRBJ2-2 gives the whole variable domain EAEVAQSPRYKITEKSQAVAFWCDPISGHATLYWYRQILGQGPELLVQFQDESVVDDSQLPKDRFSAERLKGVDSTLKIQPAELGDSAMYLCASSHGLSGGELFFGEGSRLTVL.

The gene calls are TRBV4-1 and TRBJ1-2; 7 bases agree with TRBD1. In germline, CDR1 is MGHRA, CDR2 YSYEKL. The CDR3 totals 15 residues. V shed 3 bases and J 5 bases; nucleotides not matched to a gene: 9. For the CDR3, the DNA is TGCGCCAGCAGCCACCCAACAGGGGCGACTTATGGCTACACCTTC. Translated: CASSHPTGATYGYTF.

This chain uses TRBV19 with TRBJ2-2; 8 nucleotides match TRBD2. From germline, CDR1 is LNHDA and CDR2 SQIVND (reference sequence). This CDR3 is 17 amino acids long. V lost 7 bases and J lost 2; bases outside the gene matches: 12. The CDR3, as DNA: TGTGCCAGTAATTCAGCGGGGGCCCCGGCTAACACCGGGGAGCTGTTTTTT. Translating it yields CASNSAGAPANTGELFF.

The chain couples TRBV2 to TRBJ2-3; 7 bases line up with TRBD2. The germline gives CDR1 SNHLY, CDR2 FYNNEI. The V gene end was trimmed by 7 bases and the J gene end by 7 bases; junction bases not matched to a gene: 8. This CDR3 region has 13 residues. The CDR3 DNA is TGTGCCAGCAAGGCGGGAGAGATAAATACGCAGTATTTT. Residues: CASKAGEINTQYF.

This chain uses TRBV6-5 with TRBJ2-3, with D maybe TRBD1 (6 bases). CDR1 and CDR2 from the germline V gene are MNHEY and SVGAGI. CDR3 length: 15 residues. Trimming shortened V by 5 bases and J by 0 bases, and 12 bases separated the two germline ends. The CDR3: CASSPRGRSTDTQYF. CDR3 DNA sequence: TGTGCCAGCAGTCCCAGGGGCCGAAGCACAGATACGCAGTATTTT.

As DNA, the CDR3 is TGTGCCAGCTCACCAGATGGACGGGGAAATCAGCCCCAGCATTTT. It is translated as CASSPDGRGNQPQHF. The chain carries TRBV18 and TRBJ1-5; unclear D gene. Germline V gene sequence: CDR1 KGHSH, CDR2 LQKENI. This CDR3 is 15 amino acids long. V was pared by 2 bases and J by 4 bases, with 12 bases between.

V and J are TRBV6-2 or TRBV6-3 and TRBJ1-1, with a weak D call TRBD1 (6 bases). The V gene's germline CDR1 is MNHEY and CDR2 SVGEGT. Trimming took off 6 bases at V and 1 base at J, with 12 bases between the two ends. The CDR3 loop spans 14 amino acids. DNA of the CDR3: TGTGCCAGCAGCTGGAAAGGGGGGAACACTGAAGCTTTCTTT. Its translation is CASSWKGGNTEAFF.

The V and J genes are TRBV6-5 and TRBJ2-7; perhaps TRBD1 as D (5 bases). V was shortened by 5 bases and J by 3 bases, with 14 bases between the two germline ends. In germline, CDR1 is MNHEY, CDR2 SVGAGI. The CDR3 extends over 14 amino acids. The CDR3 nucleotides read TGTGCCAGCAGTACTCTCGACAGCCACTACGAGCAGTACTTC. It encodes CASSTLDSHYEQYF.

This clone occurred once. Other DNA sequences in this specimen translate into the identical CDR3. The chain carries TRBV29-1 and TRBJ1-2; possibly TRBD1 for D (6 bases). The ends were cut back, 5 bases at V and 0 bases at J, with 10 bases in the middle. CDR1 and CDR2 (germline): SQVTM, ANQGSEA. The length of the CDR3 is 13 residues. The CDR3 region is CSVRQGPNYGYTF. For the CDR3, the DNA is TGCAGCGTTCGCCAGGGGCCTAACTATGGCTACACCTTC. Variable domain in full (rest from reference TRBV29-1 and TRBJ1-2): SAVISQKPSRDICQRGTSLTIQCQVDSQVTMMFWYRQQPGQSLTLIATANQGSEATYESGFVIDKFPISRPNLTFSTLTVSNMSPEDSSIYLCSVRQGPNYGYTFGSGTRLTVV.

This chain uses TRBV10-2 with TRBJ2-2, with 10 bases matching TRBD2. Germline CDR1 is WSHSY and CDR2 is SAAADI. This CDR3 has 16 amino acids. With 1 base clipped from V and 4 bases from J, the junction kept 3 bases outside the gene matches. CDR3 nucleotides: TGCGCCAGCAGTGAGTGGATAGCGGGGGGCACCGGGGAGCTGTTTTTT. Protein: CASSEWIAGGTGELFF.